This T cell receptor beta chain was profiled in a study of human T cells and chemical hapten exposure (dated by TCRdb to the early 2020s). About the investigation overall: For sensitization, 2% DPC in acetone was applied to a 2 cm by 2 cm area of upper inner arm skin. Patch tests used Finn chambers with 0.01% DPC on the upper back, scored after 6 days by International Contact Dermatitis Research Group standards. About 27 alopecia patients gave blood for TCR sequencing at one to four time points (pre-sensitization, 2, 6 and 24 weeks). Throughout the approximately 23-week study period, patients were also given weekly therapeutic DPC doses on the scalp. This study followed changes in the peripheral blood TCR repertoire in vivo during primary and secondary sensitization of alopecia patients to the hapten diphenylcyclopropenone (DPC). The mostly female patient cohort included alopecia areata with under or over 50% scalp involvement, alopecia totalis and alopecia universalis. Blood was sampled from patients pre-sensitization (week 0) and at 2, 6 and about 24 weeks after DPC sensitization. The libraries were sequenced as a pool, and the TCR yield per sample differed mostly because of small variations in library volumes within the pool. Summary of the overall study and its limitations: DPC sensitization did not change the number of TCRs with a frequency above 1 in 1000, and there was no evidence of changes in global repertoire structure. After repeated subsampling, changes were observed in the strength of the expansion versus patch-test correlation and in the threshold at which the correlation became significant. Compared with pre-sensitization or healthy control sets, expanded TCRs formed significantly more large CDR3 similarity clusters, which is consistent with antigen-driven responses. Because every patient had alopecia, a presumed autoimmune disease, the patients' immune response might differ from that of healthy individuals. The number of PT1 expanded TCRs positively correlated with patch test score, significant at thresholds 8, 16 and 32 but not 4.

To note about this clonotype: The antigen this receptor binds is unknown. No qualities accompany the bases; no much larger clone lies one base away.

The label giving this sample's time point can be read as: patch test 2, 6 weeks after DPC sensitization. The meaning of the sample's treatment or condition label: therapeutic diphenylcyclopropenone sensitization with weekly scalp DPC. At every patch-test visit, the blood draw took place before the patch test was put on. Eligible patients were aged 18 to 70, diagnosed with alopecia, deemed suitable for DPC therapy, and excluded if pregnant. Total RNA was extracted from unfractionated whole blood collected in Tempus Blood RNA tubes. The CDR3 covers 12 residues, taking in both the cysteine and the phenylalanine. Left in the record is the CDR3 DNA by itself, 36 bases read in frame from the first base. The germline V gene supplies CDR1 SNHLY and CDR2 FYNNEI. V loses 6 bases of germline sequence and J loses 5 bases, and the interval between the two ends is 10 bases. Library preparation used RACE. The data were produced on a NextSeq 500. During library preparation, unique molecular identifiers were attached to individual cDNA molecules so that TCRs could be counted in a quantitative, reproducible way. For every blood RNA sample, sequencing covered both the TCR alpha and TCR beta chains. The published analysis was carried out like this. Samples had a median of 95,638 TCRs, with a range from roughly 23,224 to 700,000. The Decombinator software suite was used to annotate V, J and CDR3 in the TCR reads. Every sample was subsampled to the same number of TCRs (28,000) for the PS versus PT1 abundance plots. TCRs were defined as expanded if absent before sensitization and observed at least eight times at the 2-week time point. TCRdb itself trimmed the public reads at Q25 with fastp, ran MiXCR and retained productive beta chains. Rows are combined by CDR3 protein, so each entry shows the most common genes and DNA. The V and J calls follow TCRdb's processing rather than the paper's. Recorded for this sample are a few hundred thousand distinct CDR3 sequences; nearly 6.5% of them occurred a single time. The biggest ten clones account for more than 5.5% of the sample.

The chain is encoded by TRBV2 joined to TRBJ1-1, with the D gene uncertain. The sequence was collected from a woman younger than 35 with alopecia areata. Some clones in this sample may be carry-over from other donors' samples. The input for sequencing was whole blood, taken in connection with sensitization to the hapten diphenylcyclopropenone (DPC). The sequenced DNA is TGTGCCAGCAGGAGAATAGGGACTGAAGCTTTCTTT. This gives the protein CASRRIGTEAFF.